At least ten counts were recorded for the clone carrying this T cell receptor (beta chain). What it recognizes is unknown. This sample is part of a study of identical twins. One entry per CDR3 protein results from TCRdb running MiXCR on the 5' RACE reads. Of 690,000 or so distinct CDR3 sequences in the sample, 5.5% to 6.5% were seen once. Study-wide findings and caveats: Conclusions rested on cross-sectional statistics rather than following the same donors. Invariant T cells like MAIT and iNKT could partly confound the zero-insertion analyses.

Trimming shortened V by 6 bases and J by 1 base, and 9 bases separated the two germline ends. CDR3 length equals 13 residues. Germline CDR1 reads SSHAT; CDR2 reads FNYEAQ (reference sequence). This clonotype was obtained from a man aged 18 to 30 in good health. The specimen was naive T cells sorted from blood. The V gene is TRBV7-7, the J gene TRBJ2-5; D remains unclear. Here the CDR3 DNA reads TGTGCCAGCAGTCGTGAGGCCCAAGAGACCCAGTACTTC. The encoded protein is CASSREAQETQYF.